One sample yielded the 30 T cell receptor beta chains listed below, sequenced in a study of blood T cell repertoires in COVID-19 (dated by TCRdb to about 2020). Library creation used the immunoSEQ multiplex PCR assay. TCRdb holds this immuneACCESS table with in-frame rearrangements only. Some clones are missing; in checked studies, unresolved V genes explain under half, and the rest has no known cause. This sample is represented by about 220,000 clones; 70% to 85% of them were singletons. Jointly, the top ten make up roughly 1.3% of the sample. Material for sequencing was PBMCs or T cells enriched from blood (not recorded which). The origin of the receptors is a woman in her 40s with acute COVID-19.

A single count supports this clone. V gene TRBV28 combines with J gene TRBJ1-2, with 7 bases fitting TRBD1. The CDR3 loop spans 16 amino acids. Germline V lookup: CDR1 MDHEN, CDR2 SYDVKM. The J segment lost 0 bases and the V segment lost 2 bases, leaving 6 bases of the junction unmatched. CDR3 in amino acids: CASSLGTARANYGYTF. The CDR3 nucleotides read TGTGCCAGCAGTTTAGGGACAGCGAGAGCTAACTATGGCTACACCTTC.

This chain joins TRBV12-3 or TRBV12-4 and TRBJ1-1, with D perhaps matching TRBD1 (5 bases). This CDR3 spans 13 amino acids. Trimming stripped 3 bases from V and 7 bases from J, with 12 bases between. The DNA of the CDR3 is TGTGCCAGCAGTTTCGGCAGGGTAAATGAAGCTTTCTTT. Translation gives CASSFGRVNEAFF.

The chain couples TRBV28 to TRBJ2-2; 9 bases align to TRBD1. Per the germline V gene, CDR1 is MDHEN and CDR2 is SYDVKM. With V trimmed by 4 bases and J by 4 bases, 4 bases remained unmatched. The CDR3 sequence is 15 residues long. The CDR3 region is CASSSRQGGTGELFF. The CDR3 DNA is TGTGCCAGCAGTTCCCGACAGGGGGGCACCGGGGAGCTGTTTTTT.

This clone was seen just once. The CDR3, as DNA: TGTGCCAGCAGCTACACTAGTGGCACAGATACGCAGTATTTT. Translated, it gives CASSYTSGTDTQYF. The rearrangement uses TRBV7-2 and TRBJ2-3; D might be TRBD2 (5 bases). Germline CDR1 SGHTA, CDR2 FQGNSA. Trimming shortened V by 4 bases and J by 1 base, and 9 bases separated the two germline ends. The CDR3 length is 14 residues.

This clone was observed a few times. The CDR3 sequence is CASARGASYEQYF. As DNA, the CDR3 is TGTGCCAGTGCCAGGGGGGCGTCCTACGAGCAGTACTTC. The chain recombines TRBV19 with TRBJ2-7; D may be TRBD1 (7 bases). Trimming removed 8 bases from V and 1 base from J, with 12 bases in between. This CDR3 spans 13 amino acids. Germline CDR1 reads LNHDA; CDR2 reads SQIVND (reference sequence). Complete variable domain (other parts from reference TRBV19 and TRBJ2-7): DGGITQSPKYLFRKEGQNVTLSCEQNLNHDAMYWYRQDPGQGLRLIYYSQIVNDFQKGDIAEGYSVSREKKESFPLTVTSAQKNPTAFYLCASARGASYEQYFGPGTRLTVT.

Written as DNA, the CDR3 is TGTGCCAGTAGTATAGTCGGGACAGCCTATGGCTACACCTTC. Residues: CASSIVGTAYGYTF. This chain uses TRBV19 with TRBJ1-2; TRBD1 matches at 7 bases. Germline V gives CDR1 LNHDA, CDR2 SQIVND (reference sequence). The junction had 3 bases not matched to a gene; V was cut back by 1 base and J by 4 bases. The CDR3 extends over 14 amino acids.

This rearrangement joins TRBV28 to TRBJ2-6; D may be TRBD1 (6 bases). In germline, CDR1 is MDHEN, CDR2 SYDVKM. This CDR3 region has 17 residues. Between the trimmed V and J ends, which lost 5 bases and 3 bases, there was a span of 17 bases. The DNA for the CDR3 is TGTGCCAGCAGTCTTCCCAGGGGCGCTAATGGGGCCAACGTCCTGACTTTC. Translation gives CASSLPRGANGANVLTF.

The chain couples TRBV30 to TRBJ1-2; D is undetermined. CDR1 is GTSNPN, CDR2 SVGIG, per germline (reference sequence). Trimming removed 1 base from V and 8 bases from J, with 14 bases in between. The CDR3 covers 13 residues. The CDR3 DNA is TGTGCCTGGAGTGAACAAGGTTTGGGCGGCTACACCTTC. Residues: CAWSEQGLGGYTF.

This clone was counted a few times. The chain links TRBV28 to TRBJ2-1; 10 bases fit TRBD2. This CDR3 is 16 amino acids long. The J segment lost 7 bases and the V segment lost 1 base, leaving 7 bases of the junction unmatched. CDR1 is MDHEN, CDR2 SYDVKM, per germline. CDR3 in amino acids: CASSLFASGSWNEQFF. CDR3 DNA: TGTGCCAGCAGTTTATTTGCTAGCGGGAGTTGGAATGAGCAGTTCTTC.

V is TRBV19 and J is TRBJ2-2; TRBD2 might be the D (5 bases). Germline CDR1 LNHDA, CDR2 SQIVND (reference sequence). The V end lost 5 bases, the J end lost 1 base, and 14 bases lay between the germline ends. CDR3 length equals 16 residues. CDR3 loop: CASSAPGGWNTGELFF. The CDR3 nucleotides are TGTGCCAGTAGTGCCCCTGGCGGGTGGAACACCGGGGAGCTGTTTTTT.

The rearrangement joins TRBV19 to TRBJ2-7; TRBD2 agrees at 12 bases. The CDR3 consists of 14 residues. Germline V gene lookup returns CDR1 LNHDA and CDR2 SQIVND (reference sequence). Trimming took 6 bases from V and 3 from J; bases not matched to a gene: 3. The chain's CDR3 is CASRRTSGNYEQYF. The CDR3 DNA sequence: TGTGCCAGTAGGCGGACTAGCGGGAACTACGAGCAGTACTTC.

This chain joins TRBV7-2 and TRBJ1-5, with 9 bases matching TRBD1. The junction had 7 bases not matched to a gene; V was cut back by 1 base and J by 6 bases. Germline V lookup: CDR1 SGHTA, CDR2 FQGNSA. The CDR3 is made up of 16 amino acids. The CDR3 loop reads CASSLGLDRGGQPQHF. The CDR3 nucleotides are TGTGCCAGCAGCTTAGGCTTGGACAGGGGAGGTCAGCCCCAGCATTTT.

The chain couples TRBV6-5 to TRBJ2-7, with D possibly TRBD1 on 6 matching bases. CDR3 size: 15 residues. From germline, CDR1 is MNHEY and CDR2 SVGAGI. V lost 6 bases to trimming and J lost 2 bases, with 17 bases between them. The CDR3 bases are TGTGCCAGCAGCCGCCAACAGGGAATCCCCTACGAGCAGTACTTC. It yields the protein CASSRQQGIPYEQYF.

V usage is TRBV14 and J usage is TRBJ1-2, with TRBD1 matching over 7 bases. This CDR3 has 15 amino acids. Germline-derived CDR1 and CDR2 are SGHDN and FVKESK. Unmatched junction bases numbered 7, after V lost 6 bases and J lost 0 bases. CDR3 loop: CASRKQGSSNYGYTF. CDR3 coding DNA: TGTGCCAGCAGAAAACAGGGGTCTTCTAACTATGGCTACACCTTC.

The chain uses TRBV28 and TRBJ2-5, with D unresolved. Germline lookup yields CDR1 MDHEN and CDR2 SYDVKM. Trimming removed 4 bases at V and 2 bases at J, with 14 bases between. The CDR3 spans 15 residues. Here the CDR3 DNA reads TGTGCCAGCAGTTCTACTCCCGTGGTGCAAGAGACCCAGTACTTC. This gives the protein CASSSTPVVQETQYF.

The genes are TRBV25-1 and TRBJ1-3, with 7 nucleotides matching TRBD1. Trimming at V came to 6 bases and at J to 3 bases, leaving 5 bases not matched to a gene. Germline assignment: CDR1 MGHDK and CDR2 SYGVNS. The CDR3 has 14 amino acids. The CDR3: CASRGQVGGNTIYF. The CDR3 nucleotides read TGTGCCAGCAGAGGACAGGTTGGTGGAAACACCATATATTTT.

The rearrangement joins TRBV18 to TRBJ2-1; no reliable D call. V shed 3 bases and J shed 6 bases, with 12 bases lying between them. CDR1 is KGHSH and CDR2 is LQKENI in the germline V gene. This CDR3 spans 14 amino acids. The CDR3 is CASSPRRSGNEQFF. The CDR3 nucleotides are TGTGCCAGCTCACCTCGAAGGTCGGGCAATGAGCAGTTCTTC.

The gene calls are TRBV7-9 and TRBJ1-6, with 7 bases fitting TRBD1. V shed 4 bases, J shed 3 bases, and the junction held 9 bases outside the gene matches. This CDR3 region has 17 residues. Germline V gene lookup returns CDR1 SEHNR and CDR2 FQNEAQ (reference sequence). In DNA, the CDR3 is TGTGCCAGCAGCTCCAATCGGGACAGTTTCTATAATTCACCCCTCCACTTT. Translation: CASSSNRDSFYNSPLHF.

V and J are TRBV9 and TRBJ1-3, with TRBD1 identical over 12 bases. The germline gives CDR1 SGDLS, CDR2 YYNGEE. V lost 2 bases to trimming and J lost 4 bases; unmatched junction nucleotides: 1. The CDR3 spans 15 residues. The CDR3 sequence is CASSVGTGGGNTIYF. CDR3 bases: TGTGCCAGCAGCGTGGGGACAGGGGGCGGAAACACCATATATTTT.

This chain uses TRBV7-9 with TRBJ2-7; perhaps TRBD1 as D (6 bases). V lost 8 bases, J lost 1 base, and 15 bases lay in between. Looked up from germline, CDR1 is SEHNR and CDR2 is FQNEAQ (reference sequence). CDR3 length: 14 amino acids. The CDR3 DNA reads TGTGCCAGCCGCCCCCAGGGGATTTCCTACGAGCAGTACTTC. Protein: CASRPQGISYEQYF.

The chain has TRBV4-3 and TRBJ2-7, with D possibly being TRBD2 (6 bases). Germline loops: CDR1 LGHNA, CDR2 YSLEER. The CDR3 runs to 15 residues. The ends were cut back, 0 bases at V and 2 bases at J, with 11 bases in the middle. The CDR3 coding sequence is TGCGCCAGCAGCCAAGATCGCGGGGTGACCTACGAGCAGTACTTC. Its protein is CASSQDRGVTYEQYF.

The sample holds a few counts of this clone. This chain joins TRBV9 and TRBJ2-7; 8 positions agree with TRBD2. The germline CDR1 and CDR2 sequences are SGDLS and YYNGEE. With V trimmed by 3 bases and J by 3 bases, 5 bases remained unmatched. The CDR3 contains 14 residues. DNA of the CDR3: TGTGCCAGCAGCGCAACTAGCGGCCTCTACGAGCAGTACTTC. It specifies CASSATSGLYEQYF.

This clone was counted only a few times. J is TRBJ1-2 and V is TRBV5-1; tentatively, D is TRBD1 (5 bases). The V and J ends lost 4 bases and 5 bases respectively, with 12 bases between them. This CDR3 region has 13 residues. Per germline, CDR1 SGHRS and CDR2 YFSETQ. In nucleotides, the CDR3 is TGCGCCAGCAGCACCATCGACAGTTATGGCTACACCTTC. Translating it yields CASSTIDSYGYTF. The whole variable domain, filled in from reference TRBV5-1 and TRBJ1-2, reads KAGVTQTPRYLIKTRGQQVTLSCSPISGHRSVSWYQQTPGQGLQFLFEYFSETQRNKGNFPGRFSGRQFSNSRSEMNVSTLELGDSALYLCASSTIDSYGYTFGSGTRLTVV.

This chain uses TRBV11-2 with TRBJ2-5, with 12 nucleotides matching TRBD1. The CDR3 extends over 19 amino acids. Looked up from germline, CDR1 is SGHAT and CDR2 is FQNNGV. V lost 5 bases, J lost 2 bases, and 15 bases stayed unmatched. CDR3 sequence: CASSPMTGTGGVEQETQYF. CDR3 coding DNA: TGTGCCAGCAGCCCGATGACCGGGACAGGGGGCGTTGAGCAAGAGACCCAGTACTTC.

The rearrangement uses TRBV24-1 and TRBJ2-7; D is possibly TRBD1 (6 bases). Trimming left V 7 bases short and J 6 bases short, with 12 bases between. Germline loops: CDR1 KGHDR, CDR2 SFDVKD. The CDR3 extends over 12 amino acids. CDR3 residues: CATSGMTGEQYF. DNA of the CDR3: TGTGCCACCAGCGGTATGACAGGCGAGCAGTACTTC.

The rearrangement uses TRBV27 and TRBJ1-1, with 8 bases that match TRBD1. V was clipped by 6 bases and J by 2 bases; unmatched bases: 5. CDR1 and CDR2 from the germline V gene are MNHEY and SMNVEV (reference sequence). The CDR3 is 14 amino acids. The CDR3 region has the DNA TGTGCCAGCAGACAACAGGGGGGCAACACTGAAGCTTTCTTT. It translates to CASRQQGGNTEAFF.

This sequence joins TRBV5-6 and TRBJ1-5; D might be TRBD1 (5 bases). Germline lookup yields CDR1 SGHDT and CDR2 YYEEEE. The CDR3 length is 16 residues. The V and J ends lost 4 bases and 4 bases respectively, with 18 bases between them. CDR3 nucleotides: TGTGCCAGCAGCGGGGGACCCTTGGGGGGTAATCAGCCCCAGCATTTT. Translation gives CASSGGPLGGNQPQHF.

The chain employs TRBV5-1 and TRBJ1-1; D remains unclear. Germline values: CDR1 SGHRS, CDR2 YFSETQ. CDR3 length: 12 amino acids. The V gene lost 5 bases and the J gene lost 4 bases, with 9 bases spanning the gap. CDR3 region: CASSYGSTEAFF. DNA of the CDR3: TGCGCCAGCAGTTACGGGAGCACTGAAGCTTTCTTT.

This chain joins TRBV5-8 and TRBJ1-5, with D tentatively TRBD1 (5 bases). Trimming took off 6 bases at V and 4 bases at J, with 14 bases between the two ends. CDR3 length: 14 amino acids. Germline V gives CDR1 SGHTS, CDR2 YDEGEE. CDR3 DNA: TGTGCCAGCAAGGGCAGGGTTCGAAATCAGCCCCAGCATTTT. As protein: CASKGRVRNQPQHF.

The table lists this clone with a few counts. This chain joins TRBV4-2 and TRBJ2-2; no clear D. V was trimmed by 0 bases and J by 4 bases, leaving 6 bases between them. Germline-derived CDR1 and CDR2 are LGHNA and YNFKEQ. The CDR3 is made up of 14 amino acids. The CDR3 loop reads CASSQDRPTGELFF. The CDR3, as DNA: TGTGCCAGCAGCCAAGACAGGCCCACCGGGGAGCTGTTTTTT.